The rows below give T cell receptor beta chains drawn from one sample of a study of blood T cell repertoires in COVID-19. Profiled with immunoSEQ multiplex PCR; TCRdb holds only in-frame clones, not every one. The data show 300,000 to 450,000 clones, roughly nine tenths seen once. Sample: PBMCs or T cells enriched from blood (not recorded which). The receptors were sampled from a man younger than 30 who had recovered from COVID-19. CDR3s include the opening cysteine and the closing phenylalanine or tryptophan. The D gene is left open where the match is weak. The size field is filled for only some rows; it gives once, few, many or a size class.

>TRBJ1-4|-|TRBV7-6|-
TGTGCCAGCAGCTTAGGGGGCGAACATAATGAAAAACTGTTTTTT
CASSLGGEHNEKLFF
>TRBJ2-7|-|TRBV5-6|TRBD1
TGTGCCAGCAGCTTTCGGGACAGGTCCGAGCAGTACTTC
CASSFRDRSEQYF
>TRBJ2-1|-|TRBV30|TRBD2
TGTGCCTGGAGTGTAGTGCAGCGGGGTGAGCAGTTCTTC
CAWSVVQRGEQFF
>TRBJ2-7|-|TRBV7-8|TRBD2
TGTGCCAGCAGCTTAGGTAGTAGCGGGCGGACCACTTTCTTC
CASSLGSSGRTTFF
>TRBJ2-7|-|TRBV7-2|-
TGTGCCAGCAGCTCAGACATCTACGAGCAGTACTTC
CASSSDIYEQYF
>TRBJ2-3|once|TRBV7-9|TRBD2
TGTGCCAGCAGCTTAGCAAGCGGGAGTGAGACAGATACGCAGTATTTT
CASSLASGSETDTQYF
>TRBJ2-3|-|TRBV5-6|-
TGTGCCAGCAGCTTGAGGGACATCGGCACAGATACGCAGTATTTT
CASSLRDIGTDTQYF
>TRBJ1-6|-|TRBV6-5|-
TGTGCCAGCAGTTTGGATGCGGATTCACCCCTCCACTTT
CASSLDADSPLHF
>TRBJ2-1|-|TRBV4-3|TRBD1
TGCGCCAGCAGCCAAGGGACAGGGGCCGACAATGAGCAGTTCTTC
CASSQGTGADNEQFF
>TRBJ2-2|-|TRBV7-9|-
TGTGCCAGCAGCTTACGATTGGAGTATACCGGGGAGCTGTTTTTT
CASSLRLEYTGELFF
>TRBJ2-1|-|TRBV27|TRBD1
TGTGCCAGCAGTCGGACAGGTTACAATGAGCAGTTCTTC
CASSRTGYNEQFF
>TRBJ1-3|-|TRBV3-1/TRBV3-2|-
TGTGCCAGCAGCCAGGCAGGGAACTCTGGAAACACCATATATTTT
CASSQAGNSGNTIYF
>TRBJ2-1|-|TRBV18|-
TGTGCCAGCTCACCACCTATACCCACTGGGCAGTTCTTC
CASSPPIPTGQFF
>TRBJ2-2|-|TRBV7-8|-
TGTGCCACCGCGCTAGCGTTTAACACCGGGGAGCTGTTTTTT
CATALAFNTGELFF
>TRBJ2-1|-|TRBV19|TRBD2
TGTGCCAGTAGTATACCAGCGGGGGGGCGTAATGAGCAGTTCTTC
CASSIPAGGRNEQFF
>TRBJ1-5|-|TRBV7-8|-
TGTGCCAGCAGCTTAGCCGGAGTCAGCAATCAGCCCCAGCATTTT
CASSLAGVSNQPQHF
>TRBJ2-1|-|TRBV27|TRBD1
TGTGCCAGCAGTTTGACAGGGCCCCTGGGTGAGCAGTTCTTC
CASSLTGPLGEQFF